These 26 T cell receptor beta chains share one sample of origin, sequenced in a study of blood T cell repertoires in COVID-19. Here immunoSEQ multiplex PCR was the method, and the copy in TCRdb shows in-frame clones only, minus some. The sample gives around 200,000 clones, around 87% of which show up once; approximately 0.62% is in the top ten. The sequenced sample consisted of peripheral blood. The origin of the receptors is a middle-aged man with acute or convalescent COVID-19.

The J gene is TRBJ2-1, the V gene TRBV6-2 or TRBV6-3; 7 nucleotides agree with TRBD1. The junction had 4 bases not matched to a gene; V was cut back by 5 bases and J by 3 bases. Germline V gives CDR1 MNHEY, CDR2 SVGEGT. The CDR3 contains 14 residues. CDR3 sequence: CASSIQGFYNEQFF. The CDR3 bases are TGTGCCAGCAGTATACAGGGGTTCTACAATGAGCAGTTCTTC.

The CDR3, as DNA: TGTGCCAGCAGCCGCAGTACGACAAACACCGGGGAGCTGTTTTTT. Its translation: CASSRSTTNTGELFF. This sequence joins TRBV7-2 and TRBJ2-2; no reliable D call. Deletions cut 5 bases from V and 2 bases from J, with 12 bases between. This CDR3 comprises 15 residues. Germline V gene data show CDR1 as SGHTA and CDR2 as FQGNSA.

J is TRBJ1-1 and V is TRBV5-1; the D gene is possibly TRBD1 (6 bases). Trimming cost V 2 bases and J 4 bases, with 9 bases left between them. The germline V gene encodes CDR1 SGHRS and CDR2 YFSETQ. The CDR3 covers 13 residues. The CDR3 DNA reads TGCGCCAGCAGCTTCGACAGGCCCACTGAAGCTTTCTTT. It yields the protein CASSFDRPTEAFF.

This chain joins TRBV10-3 and TRBJ2-1; D is possibly TRBD2 (5 bases). The CDR3 totals 12 residues. V shed 6 bases and J shed 9 bases, with 12 bases lying between them. Per the germline V gene, CDR1 is ENHRY and CDR2 is SYGVKD. The CDR3 coding sequence is TGTGCCATCAGGGACTCTCTGAGTGAGCAGTTCTTC. Its translation is CAIRDSLSEQFF.

The chain couples TRBV28 to TRBJ1-6; 9 nucleotides align to TRBD1. The CDR3 extends over 15 amino acids. In germline, CDR1 is MDHEN, CDR2 SYDVKM. Germline trimming cut 10 bases from V and 5 bases from J; bases unmatched to any gene: 9. CDR3 DNA sequence: TGTGCCACCCAACAGGGGGCAGGCAATAATTCACCCCTCCACTTT. Residues: CATQQGAGNNSPLHF. Using reference TRBV28 and TRBJ1-6 for the parts outside the CDR3, the full variable domain is DVKVTQSSRYLVKRTGEKVFLECVQDMDHENMFWYRQDPGLGLRLIYFSYDVKMKEKGDIPEGYSVSREKKERFSLILESASTNQTSMYLCATQQGAGNNSPLHFGNGTRLTVT.

This chain joins TRBV29-1 and TRBJ2-2; D unclear. CDR1 SQVTM and CDR2 ANQGSEA come from the germline V gene. V was cut by 5 bases and J by 2 bases, with 12 bases left in between. The CDR3 has 14 amino acids. In nucleotides, the CDR3 is TGCAGCGTTCCCTCTAGAGTAAACACCGGGGAGCTGTTTTTT. Protein: CSVPSRVNTGELFF.

The rearrangement uses TRBV18 and TRBJ1-3, with D possibly matching TRBD1 (5 bases). The V and J ends lost 5 bases and 0 bases respectively, with 14 bases between them. Germline V gene sequence: CDR1 KGHSH, CDR2 LQKENI. The length of the CDR3 is 16 residues. Here the CDR3 reads CASSIGTGASGNTIYF. In nucleotides, the CDR3 is TGTGCCAGCTCAATCGGGACGGGAGCCTCTGGAAACACCATATATTTT.

The chain employs TRBV20-1 and TRBJ1-2; D is unresolved. V lost 6 bases, J lost 2 bases, and 7 bases lay in between. The CDR3 runs to 11 residues. The germline V gene encodes CDR1 DFQATT and CDR2 SNEGSKA (reference sequence). The CDR3 loop is CSAGRNYGYTF. The CDR3 coding sequence is TGCAGTGCCGGGAGGAACTATGGCTACACCTTC.

A word on this clone: One end of the junction fails to match germline, which may point to a read error. CDR3 region: CASCEGGRGPGRETQYF. DNA for the CDR3: TGCGCCAGCTGTGAGGGCGGGCGGGGGCCTGGGAGAGAGACCCAGTACTTC. J is TRBJ2-5 and V is TRBV10-1, with D perhaps matching TRBD2 (7 bases). This CDR3 contains 17 residues. Germline lookup yields CDR1 WNHNN and CDR2 SYGVQD (reference sequence).

Only a few counts were recorded for this clone. The chain has TRBV9 and TRBJ1-6, with unresolved D. Looked up from germline, CDR1 is SGDLS and CDR2 is YYNGEE. Trimming removed 7 bases at V and 11 bases at J, with 13 bases between. The CDR3 sequence is 12 residues long. CDR3 bases: TGTGCCAGCTCCAAAGGAGCTACACCCCTCCACTTT. This gives the protein CASSKGATPLHF.

The V gene is TRBV6-4, the J gene TRBJ2-1; D ambiguous. Germline values: CDR1 MRHNA, CDR2 SNTAGT. The CDR3 length is 16 residues. V gave up 5 bases and J gave up 4 bases, with 18 bases separating them. The CDR3 coding sequence is TGTGCCAGCAGTAAGTCCCCTGGAGCCCTTTACAATGAGCAGTTCTTC. As protein: CASSKSPGALYNEQFF.

This chain joins TRBV11-2 and TRBJ1-3, with TRBD1 identical over 7 bases. CDR1 and CDR2 from the germline V gene are SGHAT and FQNNGV. Trimming cost V 7 bases and J 2 bases; bases outside gene matches: 8. The CDR3 totals 15 residues. The CDR3 loop reads CASTTTGIPGNTIYF. The CDR3 region has the DNA TGTGCCAGCACCACGACAGGGATTCCTGGAAACACCATATATTTT.

The chain couples TRBV5-4 to TRBJ2-1, with 9 bases lining up with TRBD1. The J segment lost 4 bases and the V segment lost 4 bases, leaving 6 bases of the junction unmatched. The CDR3 is made up of 15 amino acids. CDR1 is SGHNT and CDR2 is YYREEE in the germline V gene (reference sequence). DNA of the CDR3: TGTGCCAGCAGCCTGGGACAGGGCGAGTACAATGAGCAGTTCTTC. This sequence encodes CASSLGQGEYNEQFF.

V and J are TRBV28 and TRBJ2-7; TRBD2 aligns across 8 bases. Trimming cost V 2 bases and J 7 bases; bases outside gene matches: 7. The CDR3 is 14 amino acids. CDR1 is MDHEN, CDR2 SYDVKM, per germline. This CDR3 reads CASSLEAGAREQYF. In nucleotides, the CDR3 is TGTGCCAGCAGTTTAGAAGCGGGAGCAAGGGAGCAGTACTTC.

V and J are TRBV19 and TRBJ2-3; D call uncertain. Trimming removed 3 bases at V and 3 bases at J, with 7 bases between. The germline V gene encodes CDR1 LNHDA and CDR2 SQIVND (reference sequence). This CDR3 spans 13 amino acids. The DNA of the CDR3 is TGTGCCAGTAGTATCAGTTGGACAGATACGCAGTATTTT. This sequence encodes CASSISWTDTQYF.

V usage is TRBV29-1 and J usage is TRBJ1-2, with 7 positions matching TRBD1. V lost 5 bases, J lost 0 bases, and 6 bases stayed unmatched. The CDR3 loop spans 14 amino acids. CDR1 is SQVTM, CDR2 ANQGSEA, per germline. In DNA form, the CDR3 reads TGCAGCGTTAGCGGACAGGCCGCTAACTATGGCTACACCTTC. Its protein is CSVSGQAANYGYTF.

The rearrangement uses TRBV7-8 and TRBJ1-4; tentative D call: TRBD1 (6 bases). Trimming removed 5 bases from V and 10 bases from J, with 11 bases in between. This CDR3 is built from 12 residues. Germline CDR1 and CDR2: SGHVS and FQNEAQ. This CDR3 is CASSRDIGKLFF. The CDR3 DNA sequence: TGTGCCAGCAGCCGGGACATAGGAAAACTGTTTTTT.

V and J are TRBV5-4 and TRBJ1-3; weak D call: TRBD1 (5 bases). The V end lost 1 base, the J end lost 5 bases, and 10 bases lay between the germline ends. The CDR3 runs 14 residues. Looked up from germline, CDR1 is SGHNT and CDR2 is YYREEE (reference sequence). The DNA for the CDR3 is TGTGCCAGCAGCTTGAGGGGCCGTCGAAACACCATATATTTT. It codes for CASSLRGRRNTIYF. The complete variable domain, with remaining parts taken from reference TRBV5-4 and TRBJ1-3, reads ETGVTQSPTHLIKTRGQQVTLRCSSQSGHNTVSWYQQALGQGPQFIFQYYREEENGRGNFPPRFSGLQFPNYSSELNVNALELDDSALYLCASSLRGRRNTIYFGEGSWLTVV.

This rearrangement joins TRBV23-1 to TRBJ2-1; D gene ambiguous. TRBV23-1 is flagged as an ORF with uncertain function. There are 11 residues in the CDR3. Trimming removed 11 bases from V and 8 bases from J, with 13 bases in between. This chain's CDR3 is CASYGGHEQFF. CDR3 nucleotide sequence: TGCGCCTCTTACGGTGGTCATGAGCAGTTCTTC.

J is TRBJ2-7 and V is TRBV12-3 or TRBV12-4; TRBD1 aligns across 7 bases. The CDR3 spans 12 residues. With V trimmed by 6 bases and J by 6 bases, 5 bases remained unmatched. CDR3 region: CASSQGQFEQYV. The DNA of the CDR3 is TGTGCCAGCAGCCAGGGACAGTTCGAGCAGTACGTC.

The chain links TRBV5-1 to TRBJ2-1; 8 nucleotides match TRBD1. Germline CDR1 SGHRS, CDR2 YFSETQ. This CDR3 is 15 amino acids long. V lost 4 bases to trimming and J lost 5 bases; unmatched junction nucleotides: 8. CDR3 DNA: TGCGCCAGCAGCCCGGACAGGGAGGCCAACAATGAGCAGTTCTTC. The encoded protein is CASSPDREANNEQFF.

This rearrangement joins TRBV7-3 to TRBJ2-3, with 9 bases that match TRBD1. V shed 3 bases, J shed 3 bases, and the junction held 1 base outside the gene matches. The CDR3 totals 14 residues. Looked up from germline, CDR1 is SGHTA and CDR2 is FQGTGA. CDR3 amino acids: CASSLTGGTDTQYF. The CDR3, as DNA: TGTGCCAGCAGCTTGACAGGGGGGACAGATACGCAGTATTTT.

The chain recombines TRBV18 with TRBJ2-7; TRBD1 matches 8 bases. Germline CDR1 is KGHSH and CDR2 is LQKENI. The CDR3 contains 15 residues. The junction had 11 bases not matched to a gene; V was cut back by 5 bases and J by 5 bases. The CDR3 loop is CASSDLRTGSDEQYF. CDR3 sequence (DNA): TGTGCCAGCTCAGACTTAAGGACAGGGTCCGACGAGCAGTACTTC.

The V gene is TRBV10-3, the J gene TRBJ1-2; a weak D match, TRBD1 (5 bases). The CDR3 runs to 14 residues. The germline V gene encodes CDR1 ENHRY and CDR2 SYGVKD. V was pared by 0 bases and J by 3 bases, with 8 bases between. DNA for the CDR3: TGTGCCATCAGTGAGTCAGAGACAGACTATGGCTACACCTTC. It encodes CAISESETDYGYTF.

The J gene is TRBJ2-3, the V gene TRBV2; 9 nucleotides match TRBD2. This CDR3 comprises 18 residues. Germline CDR1 reads SNHLY; CDR2 reads FYNNEI. V was clipped by 6 bases and J by 2 bases; unmatched bases: 15. The CDR3 DNA follows: TGTGCCAGCAGCCGCGCCCTAGCGGGATACTACTCCACAGATACGCAGTATTTT. This gives the protein CASSRALAGYYSTDTQYF. The complete variable domain, with remaining parts taken from reference TRBV2 and TRBJ2-3, reads EPEVTQTPSHQVTQMGQEVILRCVPISNHLYFYWYRQILGQKVEFLVSFYNNEISEKSEIFDDQFSVERPDGSNFTLKIRSTKLEDSAMYFCASSRALAGYYSTDTQYFGPGTRLTVL.

This chain joins TRBV27 and TRBJ1-1; 7 bases fit TRBD1. The CDR3 contains 14 residues. Germline-derived CDR1 and CDR2 are MNHEY and SMNVEV (reference sequence). V lost 5 bases to trimming and J lost 0 bases; unmatched junction nucleotides: 3. The CDR3 sequence: CASSKDRMNTEAFF. In DNA, the CDR3 is TGTGCCAGCAGTAAGGACAGGATGAACACTGAAGCTTTCTTT.